The 30 T cell receptor beta chains reported below all come from one sample, sequenced in a study of T cells after yellow fever vaccination. TCRdb analysed the 5' RACE reads with MiXCR anew, one entry per CDR3 protein. This table holds about 300,000 distinct CDR3 sequences, roughly 4% found once. The source material was PBMCs, sampled 5 days after the yellow fever booster vaccination. Receptor source: a man aged 18 to 29 who received the YFV17D yellow fever vaccine.

A few counts support this clonotype. V gene TRBV7-3 combines with J gene TRBJ1-1; D gene unclear. Deletions cut 3 bases from V and 1 base from J, with 6 bases between. The CDR3 runs to 13 residues. Germline-derived CDR1 and CDR2 are SGHTA and FQGTGA. This chain's CDR3 is CASSLFQNTEAFF. For the CDR3, the DNA is TGTGCCAGCAGCTTGTTCCAGAACACTGAAGCTTTCTTT. The whole variable domain, remainder taken from reference TRBV7-3 and TRBJ1-1, is GAGVSQTPSNKVTEKGKYVELRCDPISGHTALYWYRQSLGQGPEFLIYFQGTGAADDSGLPNDRFFAVRPEGSVSTLKIQRTERGDSAVYLCASSLFQNTEAFFGQGTRLTVV.

This clonotype has at least ten counts. The chain joins TRBV7-9 to TRBJ1-2; possible D gene TRBD1, 5 bases. The ends were cut back, 7 bases at V and 0 bases at J, with 18 bases in the middle. The CDR3 has 16 amino acids. Germline assignment: CDR1 SEHNR and CDR2 FQNEAQ (reference sequence). CDR3 sequence: CASTYPADRSNYGYTF. DNA for the CDR3: TGTGCCAGCACCTACCCCGCAGACAGATCTAACTATGGCTACACCTTC.

This chain uses TRBV10-3 with TRBJ1-5, with 9 bases fitting TRBD1. The V segment lost 10 bases and the J segment 6 bases; nucleotides outside the gene matches: 10. Looked up from germline, CDR1 is ENHRY and CDR2 is SYGVKD. CDR3 length: 14 amino acids. The CDR3 DNA sequence: TGTGCCACATACCCGGGACAGGGTTCTCAGCCCCAGCATTTT. Protein sequence: CATYPGQGSQPQHF.

The sample holds many counts of this clonotype. This chain uses TRBV4-3 with TRBJ2-4, with D uncertain. This CDR3 region has 17 residues. Germline assignment: CDR1 LGHNA and CDR2 YSLEER. Trimming removed 1 base from V and 0 bases from J, with 13 bases in between. The CDR3 sequence: CASSQVVGRLAKNIQYF. In DNA, the CDR3 is TGCGCCAGCAGCCAAGTGGTCGGAAGATTAGCCAAAAACATTCAGTACTTC.

The chain links TRBV14 to TRBJ1-1; D remains unclear. The V and J ends lost 3 bases and 8 bases respectively, with 10 bases between them. Germline assignment: CDR1 SGHDN and CDR2 FVKESK. This CDR3 is 12 amino acids long. In nucleotides, the CDR3 is TGTGCCAGCAGCCACCGAGGTGGGGAAGCTTTCTTT. Amino acid sequence: CASSHRGGEAFF.

V usage is TRBV7-9 and J usage is TRBJ2-5; possibly TRBD1 or TRBD2 for D (5 bases each). This CDR3 contains 16 residues. V lost 4 bases, J lost 7 bases, and 22 bases lay in between. Germline V gene data show CDR1 as SEHNR and CDR2 as FQNEAQ (reference sequence). The CDR3 protein is CASSSASGTPWGTQYF. CDR3 sequence (DNA): TGTGCCAGCAGCTCTGCTTCCGGGACGCCCTGGGGGACCCAGTACTTC.

This clonotype was found many times. This chain links TRBV5-5 with TRBJ1-2; D gene unclear. The germline CDR1 and CDR2 sequences are SGHKS and YYEKEE (reference sequence). Between the trimmed V and J ends, which lost 7 bases and 12 bases, there was a span of 19 bases. The CDR3 covers 12 residues. The CDR3 reads CASGIFGGVDTF. The CDR3 DNA reads TGTGCCAGCGGGATATTCGGAGGTGTGGACACCTTC.

This clonotype showed up just a few times. This chain links TRBV7-2 with TRBJ1-6; possibly TRBD1 for D (5 bases). Per germline, CDR1 SGHTA and CDR2 FQGNSA. The CDR3 is 14 residues long. Trimming shortened V by 8 bases and J by 7 bases, and 15 bases separated the two germline ends. Here the CDR3 reads CASQVVGANSPLHF. The CDR3 coding sequence is TGTGCCAGCCAGGTCGTCGGGGCGAATTCACCCCTCCACTTT.

V and J are TRBV20-1 and TRBJ2-1; D gene uncertain. V was pared by 3 bases and J by 3 bases, with 12 bases between. This CDR3 is built from 14 residues. Germline CDR1 is DFQATT and CDR2 is SNEGSKA (reference sequence). CDR3 in DNA: TGCAGTGCTAGCGGTGAGAAGGGCTACAATGAGCAGTTCTTC. Translated: CSASGEKGYNEQFF.

CDR3 sequence (DNA): TGTGCCAGCAGCGCCTTTTTGTCAGGGAACTATGGCTACACCTTC. Its protein product is CASSAFLSGNYGYTF. The chain couples TRBV9 to TRBJ1-2; D may be TRBD1 (5 bases). Germline assignment: CDR1 SGDLS and CDR2 YYNGEE. The CDR3 runs to 15 residues. Trimming removed 3 bases from V and 2 bases from J, with 14 bases in between.

In its sample, this clonotype was seen many times. This sequence joins TRBV5-1 and TRBJ2-7; 8 nucleotides align to TRBD1. CDR1 is SGHRS and CDR2 is YFSETQ in the germline V gene. V dropped 4 bases and J dropped 4; count of bases not matched to a gene: 10. The CDR3 has 15 residues. The chain's CDR3 is CASSPRQGQGYEQYF. The CDR3, as DNA: TGCGCCAGCAGCCCGCGACAGGGGCAGGGATACGAGCAGTACTTC.

This clonotype was detected many times. The chain links TRBV5-4 to TRBJ2-5; D is possibly TRBD2 (5 bases). The CDR3 contains 13 residues. CDR1 and CDR2 (germline): SGHNT, YYREEE (reference sequence). V lost 1 base to trimming and J lost 5 bases, with 9 bases between them. The CDR3 is CASSLTREETQYF. The CDR3 DNA reads as TGTGCCAGCAGCTTGACAAGGGAGGAGACCCAGTACTTC.

The chain uses TRBV5-1 and TRBJ2-1, with 7 positions matching TRBD2. Germline-derived CDR1 and CDR2 are SGHRS and YFSETQ. The V and J ends lost 7 bases and 5 bases, in that order; junction bases with no gene match: 12. This CDR3 is built from 15 residues. The CDR3 nucleotides read TGCGCCAGCGCGTCAATGGCTAGCGGAAACAATGAGCAGTTCTTC. Its protein is CASASMASGNNEQFF.

This chain uses TRBV5-1 with TRBJ1-1; TRBD1 is a possible D gene (6 bases). From germline, CDR1 is SGHRS and CDR2 YFSETQ. This CDR3 comprises 14 residues. V was trimmed by 0 bases and J by 4 bases, leaving 10 bases between them. The CDR3: CASSLGGHLTEAFF. CDR3 nucleotide sequence: TGCGCCAGCAGCTTGGGGGGACATCTCACTGAAGCTTTCTTT.

This clonotype was seen more than once but under ten times. V gene TRBV10-3 combines with J gene TRBJ2-5; possibly TRBD1 for D (8 bases). In germline, CDR1 is ENHRY, CDR2 SYGVKD. V lost 11 bases, J lost 4 bases, and 17 bases lay in between. The CDR3 covers 13 residues. CDR3 residues: CAPTGGGRETQYF. As DNA, the CDR3 is TGTGCCCCCACAGGGGGGGGGCGAGAGACCCAGTACTTC.

J is TRBJ2-7 and V is TRBV10-3, with 11 nucleotides matching TRBD1. There are 15 residues in the CDR3. Germline values: CDR1 ENHRY, CDR2 SYGVKD. V was clipped by 6 bases and J by 0 bases; unmatched bases: 4. In DNA form, the CDR3 reads TGTGCCATCAGCAAGGGACAGGGGGTCTCCTACGAGCAGTACGTC. Translation: CAISKGQGVSYEQYV.

This clonotype occurred a few times. V usage is TRBV3-1 and J usage is TRBJ1-2; 12 bases match TRBD1. There are 16 residues in the CDR3. Germline V gene sequence: CDR1 LGHDT, CDR2 YNNKEL (reference sequence). V shed 0 bases, J shed 4 bases, and the junction held 3 bases outside the gene matches. In DNA form, the CDR3 reads TGTGCCAGCAGCCAAGATTGGGACAGGGGGCTCTATGGCTACACCTTC. It codes for CASSQDWDRGLYGYTF. The full variable domain, in which reference TRBV3-1 and TRBJ1-2 provide the parts outside the CDR3, is DTAVSQTPKYLVTQMGNDKSIKCEQNLGHDTMYWYKQDSKKFLKIMFSYNNKELIINETVPNRFSPKSPDKAHLNLHINSLELGDSAVYFCASSQDWDRGLYGYTFGSGTRLTVV.

This clonotype occurred a few times. The chain carries TRBV6-2 or TRBV6-3 and TRBJ1-5; D remains ambiguous. Germline V gene sequence: CDR1 MNHEY, CDR2 SVGEGT. Trimming shortened V by 4 bases and J by 5 bases, and 12 bases separated the two germline ends. The CDR3 has 14 amino acids. The CDR3 spells CASSSSTNDQPQHF. For the CDR3, the DNA is TGTGCCAGCAGTTCCTCGACAAACGATCAGCCCCAGCATTTT.

This clonotype was found a few times. This sequence joins TRBV7-3 and TRBJ2-3; TRBD2 aligns across 9 bases. After removal of 5 bases from V and 8 bases from J, the junction contained 5 bases not matched to a gene. The germline V gene encodes CDR1 SGHTA and CDR2 FQGTGA. This CDR3 has 13 residues. For the CDR3, the DNA is TGTGCCAGCAGCCGTAGCGGGGGAGCTACGCAGTATTTT. Translation gives CASSRSGGATQYF.

The CDR3 DNA follows: TGTGCCAGCAGCGCCCGGGGGGCAGACACTGAAGCTTTCTTT. As protein: CASSARGADTEAFF. V gene TRBV9 combines with J gene TRBJ1-1, with TRBD1 as a possible D gene (6 bases). Germline CDR1 SGDLS, CDR2 YYNGEE. V was clipped by 3 bases and J by 3 bases, with 12 bases between them. This CDR3 spans 14 amino acids.

There are many counts of this clonotype. This CDR3 reads CSAQRRTGRMETQYF. Written as DNA, the CDR3 is TGCAGTGCCCAAAGACGGACAGGAAGAATGGAGACCCAGTACTTC. The chain joins TRBV20-1 to TRBJ2-5; TRBD1 aligns across 7 bases. V shed 6 bases, J shed 5 bases, and the junction held 15 bases outside the gene matches. This CDR3 contains 15 residues. Germline V gene sequence: CDR1 DFQATT, CDR2 SNEGSKA (reference sequence).

This clonotype was observed a few times. The V and J genes are TRBV4-3 and TRBJ2-7; 8 nucleotides agree with TRBD1. The CDR3 loop spans 16 amino acids. After removal of 0 bases from V and 6 bases from J, the junction contained 10 bases not matched to a gene. Per the germline V gene, CDR1 is LGHNA and CDR2 is YSLEER. Here the CDR3 DNA reads TGCGCCAGCAGCCAAGATCCGGTGACAGGGGAACGCGAGCAGTACTTC. It translates to CASSQDPVTGEREQYF.

This clonotype was picked up a small number of times. The J gene is TRBJ2-1, the V gene TRBV7-8, with D possibly matching TRBD1 (6 bases). Trimming removed 5 bases from V and 0 bases from J, with 11 bases in between. This CDR3 has 15 amino acids. CDR1 and CDR2 from the germline V gene are SGHVS and FQNEAQ. The CDR3 DNA reads TGTGCCAGCAGCCCTCAGGGGAGCTCCTACAATGAGCAGTTCTTC. As protein: CASSPQGSSYNEQFF.

This clonotype has a count of ten or more. The J gene is TRBJ2-1, the V gene TRBV7-7; the D gene could be TRBD1 or TRBD2 (5 bases each). CDR3 length: 13 residues. V was shortened by 6 bases and J by 7 bases, with 13 bases between the two germline ends. Germline V gene sequence: CDR1 SSHAT, CDR2 FNYEAQ (reference sequence). The CDR3 loop reads CASSFDRGNEQFF. In DNA, the CDR3 is TGTGCCAGCAGTTTCGACAGAGGGAATGAGCAGTTCTTC.

This clonotype was counted between two and nine times. The J gene is TRBJ1-4, the V gene TRBV5-8; D ambiguous. The CDR3 has 13 amino acids. The V gene's germline CDR1 is SGHTS and CDR2 YDEGEE. Trimming took off 4 bases at V and 8 bases at J, with 12 bases between the two ends. CDR3 loop: CASSRRVGEKLFF. The CDR3 bases are TGTGCCAGCAGCCGCCGGGTTGGGGAAAAACTGTTTTTT. The full variable domain, rest sourced from reference TRBV5-8 and TRBJ1-4, is EAGVTQSPTHLIKTRGQQATLRCSPISGHTSVYWYQQALGLGLQFLLWYDEGEERNRGNFPPRFSGRQFPNYSSELNVNALELEDSALYLCASSRRVGEKLFFGSGTQLSVL.

CDR3: CASSLVQGAMNTEAFF. The CDR3 coding sequence is TGCGCCAGCAGCTTGGTCCAGGGTGCCATGAACACTGAAGCTTTCTTT. The rearrangement links TRBV5-1 to TRBJ1-1; perhaps TRBD1 as D (5 bases). The germline CDR1 and CDR2 sequences are SGHRS and YFSETQ. CDR3 size: 16 residues. Trimming cost V 0 bases and J 0 bases, with 12 bases left between them.

This clonotype turned up a few times. The chain recombines TRBV11-2 with TRBJ2-1, with 9 bases lining up with TRBD1. The CDR3 sequence is 15 residues long. The germline CDR1 and CDR2 sequences are SGHAT and FQNNGV. After removal of 5 bases from V and 8 bases from J, the junction contained 10 bases not matched to a gene. CDR3 amino acids: CASSPLGQGVDEQFF. The DNA of the CDR3 is TGTGCCAGCAGCCCCCTGGGACAGGGAGTCGATGAGCAGTTCTTC.

This clonotype was observed at least ten times. The J gene is TRBJ1-1, the V gene TRBV29-1; D remains unclear. The length of the CDR3 is 12 residues. Trimming removed 3 bases from V and 5 bases from J, with 10 bases in between. Germline CDR1 SQVTM, CDR2 ANQGSEA. For the CDR3, the DNA is TGCAGCGTTGAGGAGGGTCGGACTGAAGCTTTCTTT. It encodes CSVEEGRTEAFF. The full variable domain, in which reference TRBV29-1 and TRBJ1-1 provide the parts outside the CDR3, is SAVISQKPSRDICQRGTSLTIQCQVDSQVTMMFWYRQQPGQSLTLIATANQGSEATYESGFVIDKFPISRPNLTFSTLTVSNMSPEDSSIYLCSVEEGRTEAFFGQGTRLTVV.

The chain carries TRBV12-3 or TRBV12-4 and TRBJ1-6; TRBD1 agrees at 8 bases. The CDR3 spans 15 residues. V shed 4 bases and J 6 bases; nucleotides not matched to a gene: 5. The CDR3 is CASSSGGTANSPLHF. CDR3 bases: TGTGCCAGCAGTTCAGGGGGCACGGCTAATTCACCCCTCCACTTT.

The chain employs TRBV2 and TRBJ2-7; 10 bases are shared with TRBD2. Germline V lookup: CDR1 SNHLY, CDR2 FYNNEI. V shed 8 bases and J 0 bases; nucleotides not matched to a gene: 4. The CDR3 extends over 14 amino acids. Here the CDR3 DNA reads TGTGCCAGCCTAGCGGGGGTTGTCTCCTACGAGCAGTACTTC. Translation gives CASLAGVVSYEQYF. Combining the CDR3 with reference TRBV2 and TRBJ2-7 gives the whole variable domain EPEVTQTPSHQVTQMGQEVILRCVPISNHLYFYWYRQILGQKVEFLVSFYNNEISEKSEIFDDQFSVERPDGSNFTLKIRSTKLEDSAMYFCASLAGVVSYEQYFGPGTRLTVT.